These 4 T cell receptor beta chains were all obtained from the same sample, sequenced in a study of T-cell reconstitution after alpha-beta-depleted transplantation in children (TCRdb year 2016). The library came from PCR. Reads for this sample came from an Illumina HiSeq 2500. To normalize quantification of the TCRbeta repertoire, the TCR libraries were built with molecular barcoding that relied on unique molecular identifiers. Using fastp at Q25 and MiXCR, TCRdb reprocessed the public reads and kept productive beta chains. One record per CDR3 amino acid sequence lists the most common genes and DNA. The sample yields about 640,000 distinct CDR3 sequences; 16% were counted once. 0.9% to 1.2% of the sample belongs to the ten largest clones. The sequencing used PBMCs from the stem cell graft donor, collected from the stem cell graft. The receptors were sampled from a human donor who donated a stem cell graft to a child with acute myeloid leukemia.

This clonotype has at least ten counts. This chain links TRBV20-1 with TRBJ2-5; 11 bases line up with TRBD2. Germline values: CDR1 DFQATT, CDR2 SNEGSKA (reference sequence). This CDR3 has 15 amino acids. J gave up 2 bases and V 2 bases, and 4 bases lay outside the gene matches. The CDR3 DNA reads as TGCAGTGCTAGACGACTAGCGGGGCGTCAAGAGACCCAGTACTTC. Encoded protein: CSARRLAGRQETQYF.

This clonotype showed up just a few times. The chain is built from TRBV20-1 and TRBJ2-1; possible D gene TRBD2, 7 bases. The CDR3 spans 16 residues. Trimming left V 6 bases short and J 7 bases short, with 25 bases between. The germline CDR1 and CDR2 sequences are DFQATT and SNEGSKA (reference sequence). In nucleotides, the CDR3 is TGCAGTGCCCGCAGGGGCGGGGGATCGTATAAGAATGAGCAGTTCTTC. Translation gives CSARRGGGSYKNEQFF.

The genes are TRBV20-1 and TRBJ1-5, with D perhaps matching TRBD1 (6 bases). The CDR3 contains 15 residues. Germline CDR1 is DFQATT and CDR2 is SNEGSKA (reference sequence). V was trimmed by 2 bases and J by 0 bases, leaving 11 bases between them. The CDR3 sequence is CSARYGTSSNQPQHF. In DNA, the CDR3 is TGCAGTGCTAGATACGGGACAAGTAGCAATCAGCCCCAGCATTTT.

The V and J genes are TRBV13 and TRBJ1-6, with D possibly TRBD1 on 6 matching bases. CDR1 and CDR2 from the germline V gene are PRHDT and FYEKMQ (reference sequence). Trimming pared 2 bases from V and 1 base from J, leaving 12 bases between. This CDR3 is 17 amino acids long. CDR3 sequence reads: CASSLLQGRSYNSPLHF. CDR3 sequence (DNA): TGTGCCAGCAGCTTACTACAGGGAAGGTCCTATAATTCACCCCTCCACTTT.